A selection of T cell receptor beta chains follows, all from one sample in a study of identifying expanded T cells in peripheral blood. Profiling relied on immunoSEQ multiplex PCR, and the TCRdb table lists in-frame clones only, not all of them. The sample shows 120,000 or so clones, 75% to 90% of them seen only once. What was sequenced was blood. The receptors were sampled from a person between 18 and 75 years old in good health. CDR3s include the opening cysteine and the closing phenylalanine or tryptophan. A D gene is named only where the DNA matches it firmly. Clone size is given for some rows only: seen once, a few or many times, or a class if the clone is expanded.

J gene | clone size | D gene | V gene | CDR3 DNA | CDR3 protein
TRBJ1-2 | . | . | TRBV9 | TGTGCCAGCAGCGTAGGGACAGCAGTTAACTATGGCTACACCTTC | CASSVGTAVNYGYTF
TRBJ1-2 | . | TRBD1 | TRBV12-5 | TGTGCTAGTGGTTTTCAAACCACGAGACAGGGAGGCGGCTACACCTTC | CASGFQTTRQGGGYTF
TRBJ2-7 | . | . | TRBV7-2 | TGTGCCAGCAGCTTAGATTGGGGGGCACCCTACGAGCAGTACTTC | CASSLDWGAPYEQYF
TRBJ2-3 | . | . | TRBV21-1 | TGTGCCAGCAGCACCCGGGACAGGGCGACAGATACGCAGTATTTT | CASSTRDRATDTQYF
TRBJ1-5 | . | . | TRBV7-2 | TGTGCCAGCAGCTTATCTTTATATAGTCCAGCGCGGCCCCAGCATTTT | CASSLSLYSPARPQHF
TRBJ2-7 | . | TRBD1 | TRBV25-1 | TGTGCCAGCAGGAGGACAGGGGACAACGAGCAGTACTTC | CASRRTGDNEQYF
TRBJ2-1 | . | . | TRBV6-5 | TGTGCCAGCAGTGACACTCAAGGCAATGAGCAGTTCTTC | CASSDTQGNEQFF
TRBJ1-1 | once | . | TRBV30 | TGTGCCTGGAGGGGTTACAGGGATGTGAACACTGAAGCTTTCTTT | CAWRGYRDVNTEAFF
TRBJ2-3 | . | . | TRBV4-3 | TGCGCCAGCAGCCGACAATCCGACTTCACAGATACGCAGTATTTT | CASSRQSDFTDTQYF
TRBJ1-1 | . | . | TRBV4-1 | TGCGCCAGCAGCCTGGGGACGGGGTCGGAAGCTTTCTTT | CASSLGTGSEAFF
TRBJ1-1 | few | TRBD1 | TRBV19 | TGTGCCAGTAGGGACAGGCCGAACACTGAAGCTTTCTTT | CASRDRPNTEAFF
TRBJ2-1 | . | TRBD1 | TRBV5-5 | TGTGCCAGCAGCTCAGGGACAGGGCGGTACAATGAGCAGTTCTTC | CASSSGTGRYNEQFF
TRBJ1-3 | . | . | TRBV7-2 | TGTGCCAGCAAGCTTAACGAGGGGGGAAACACCATATATTTT | CASKLNEGGNTIYF
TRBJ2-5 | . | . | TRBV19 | TGTGCCAGCCAATCGACGGGGCGTACCTCAGGAGAGACCCAGTACTTC | CASQSTGRTSGETQYF
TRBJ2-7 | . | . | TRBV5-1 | TGCGCCAGCAGCTTGGCGTGGGGGCAGGTGGGCTACGAGCAGTACTTC | CASSLAWGQVGYEQYF
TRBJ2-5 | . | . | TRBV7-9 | TGTGCCAGCAGCATGGGACTTGCCCAAGAGACCCAGTACTTC | CASSMGLAQETQYF
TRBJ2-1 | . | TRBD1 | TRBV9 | TGTGCCAGCAGTACCACAGGGGGCCCCTACAATGAGCAGTTCTTC | CASSTTGGPYNEQFF
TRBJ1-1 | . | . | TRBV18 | TGTGCCAGCTCACCAGGCATTCGGAACACTGAAGCTTTCTTT | CASSPGIRNTEAFF